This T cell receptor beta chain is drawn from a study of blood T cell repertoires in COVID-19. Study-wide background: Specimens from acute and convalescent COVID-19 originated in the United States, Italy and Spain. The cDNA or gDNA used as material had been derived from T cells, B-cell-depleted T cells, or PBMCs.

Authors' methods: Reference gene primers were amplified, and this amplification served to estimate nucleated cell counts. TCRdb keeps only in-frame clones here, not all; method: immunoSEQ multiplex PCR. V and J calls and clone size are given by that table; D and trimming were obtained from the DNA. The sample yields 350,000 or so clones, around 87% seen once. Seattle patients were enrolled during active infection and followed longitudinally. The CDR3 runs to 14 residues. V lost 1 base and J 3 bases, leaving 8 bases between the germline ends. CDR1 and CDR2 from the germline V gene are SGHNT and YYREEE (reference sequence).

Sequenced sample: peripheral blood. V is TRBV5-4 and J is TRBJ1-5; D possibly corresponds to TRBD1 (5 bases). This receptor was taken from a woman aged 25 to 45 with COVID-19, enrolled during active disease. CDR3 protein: CASSLTGNNQPQHF. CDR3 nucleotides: TGTGCCAGCAGCTTGACAGGCAACAATCAGCCCCAGCATTTT.